The clone carrying this TCR beta chain appeared a single time. Its antigen is still unknown. Relapses following autologous stem cell transplantation were seen in all patients, with brentuximab vedotin exposure varying. Patients had relapsed/refractory classical Hodgkin lymphoma with complete response, partial response or progressive disease as best response. With 3 bases clipped from V and 4 bases from J, the junction kept 16 bases outside the gene matches. Germline loops: CDR1 SGHRS, CDR2 YFSETQ. The CDR3 runs 19 residues. This record comes from a study of PD-1 blockade in classical Hodgkin lymphoma. Study overall: Nivolumab dosing for patients was 3 mg/kg, administered intravenously every 2 weeks.

Study-level findings and limits: Baseline diversity was lower in partial responders and progressors than complete responders.

The method was immunoSEQ multiplex PCR; TCRdb's version includes in-frame clones alone and lacks a portion of them. This table holds around 99,000 clones, roughly 76% found once. The sequence was collected from a human donor with classical Hodgkin lymphoma. The chain uses TRBV5-1 and TRBJ2-5; 12 bases fit TRBD1. The input for sequencing was peripheral blood mononuclear cells (PBMCs), taken before the second cycle of nivolumab. The CDR3: CASSSLSGTGGAGGETQYF. The CDR3 nucleotides read TGCGCCAGCAGCTCACTCTCCGGGACAGGGGGCGCAGGGGGAGAGACCCAGTACTTC.